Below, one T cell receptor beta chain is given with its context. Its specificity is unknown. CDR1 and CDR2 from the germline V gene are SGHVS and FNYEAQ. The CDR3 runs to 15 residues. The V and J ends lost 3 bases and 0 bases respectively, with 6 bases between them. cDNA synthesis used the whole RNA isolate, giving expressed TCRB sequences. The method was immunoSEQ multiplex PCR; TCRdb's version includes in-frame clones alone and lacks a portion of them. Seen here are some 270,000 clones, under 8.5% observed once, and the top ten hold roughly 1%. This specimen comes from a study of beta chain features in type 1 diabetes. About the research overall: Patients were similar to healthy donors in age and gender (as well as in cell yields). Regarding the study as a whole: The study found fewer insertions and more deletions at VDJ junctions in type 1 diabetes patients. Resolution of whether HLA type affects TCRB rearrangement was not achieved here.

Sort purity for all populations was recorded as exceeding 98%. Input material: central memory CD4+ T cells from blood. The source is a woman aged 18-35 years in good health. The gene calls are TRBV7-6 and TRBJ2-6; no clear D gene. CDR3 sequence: CASSLSTSGANVLTF. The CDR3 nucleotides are TGTGCCAGCAGCTTGAGTACCTCTGGGGCCAACGTCCTGACTTTC.